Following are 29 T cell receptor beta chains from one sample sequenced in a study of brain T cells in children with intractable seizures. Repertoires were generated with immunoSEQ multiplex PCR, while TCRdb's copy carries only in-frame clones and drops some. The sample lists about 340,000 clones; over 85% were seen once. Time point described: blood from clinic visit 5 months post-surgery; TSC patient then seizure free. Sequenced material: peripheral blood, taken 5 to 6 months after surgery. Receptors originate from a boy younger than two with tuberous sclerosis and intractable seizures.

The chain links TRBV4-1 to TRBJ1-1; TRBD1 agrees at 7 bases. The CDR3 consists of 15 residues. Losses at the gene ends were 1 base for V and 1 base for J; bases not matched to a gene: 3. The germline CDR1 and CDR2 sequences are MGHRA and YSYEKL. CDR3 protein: CASSQGQGGNTEAFF. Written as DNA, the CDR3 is TGCGCCAGCAGCCAAGGCCAGGGGGGGAACACTGAAGCTTTCTTT.

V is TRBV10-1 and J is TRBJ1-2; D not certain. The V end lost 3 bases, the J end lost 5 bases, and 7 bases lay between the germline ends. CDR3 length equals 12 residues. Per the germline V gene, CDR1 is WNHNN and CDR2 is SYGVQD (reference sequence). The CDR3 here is CASSDGSYGYTF. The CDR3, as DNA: TGCGCCAGCAGTGATGGATCTTATGGCTACACCTTC.

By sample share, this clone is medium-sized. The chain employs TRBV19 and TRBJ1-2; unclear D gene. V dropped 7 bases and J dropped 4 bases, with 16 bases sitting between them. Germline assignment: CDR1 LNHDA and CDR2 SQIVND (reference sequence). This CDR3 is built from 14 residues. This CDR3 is CASTHSVAAYGYTF. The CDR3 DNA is TGTGCCAGTACTCATTCGGTAGCGGCCTATGGCTACACCTTC.

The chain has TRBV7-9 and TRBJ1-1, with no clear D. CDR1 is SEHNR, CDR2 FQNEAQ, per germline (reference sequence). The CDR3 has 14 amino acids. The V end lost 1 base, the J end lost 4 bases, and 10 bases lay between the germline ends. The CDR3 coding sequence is TGTGCCAGCAGCTTAGGAGGGCTCGGCACTGAAGCTTTCTTT. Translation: CASSLGGLGTEAFF.

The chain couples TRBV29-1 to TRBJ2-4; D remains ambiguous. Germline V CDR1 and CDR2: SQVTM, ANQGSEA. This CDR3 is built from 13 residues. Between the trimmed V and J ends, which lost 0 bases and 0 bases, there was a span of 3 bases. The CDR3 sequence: CSVEDIAKNIQYF. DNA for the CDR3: TGCAGCGTTGAAGACATAGCCAAAAACATTCAGTACTTC.

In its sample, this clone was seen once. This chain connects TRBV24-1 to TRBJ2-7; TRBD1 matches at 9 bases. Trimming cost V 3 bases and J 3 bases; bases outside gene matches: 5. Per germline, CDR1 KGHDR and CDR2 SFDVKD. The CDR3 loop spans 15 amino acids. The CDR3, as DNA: TGTGCCACCAGTGATCACGGGACAGGGCTCTACGAGCAGTACTTC. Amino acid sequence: CATSDHGTGLYEQYF.

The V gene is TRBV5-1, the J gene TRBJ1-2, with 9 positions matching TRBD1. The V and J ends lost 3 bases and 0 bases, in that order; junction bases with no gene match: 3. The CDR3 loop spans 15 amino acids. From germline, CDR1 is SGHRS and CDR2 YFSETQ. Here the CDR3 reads CASSSQGAPNYGYTF. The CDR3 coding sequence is TGCGCCAGCAGCTCACAGGGGGCGCCTAACTATGGCTACACCTTC. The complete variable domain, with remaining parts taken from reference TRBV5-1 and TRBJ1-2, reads KAGVTQTPRYLIKTRGQQVTLSCSPISGHRSVSWYQQTPGQGLQFLFEYFSETQRNKGNFPGRFSGRQFSNSRSEMNVSTLELGDSALYLCASSSQGAPNYGYTFGSGTRLTVV.

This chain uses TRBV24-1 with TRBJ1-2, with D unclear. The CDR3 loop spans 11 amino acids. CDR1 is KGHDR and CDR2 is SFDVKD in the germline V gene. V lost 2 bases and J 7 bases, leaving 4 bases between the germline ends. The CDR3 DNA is TGTGCCACCAGTGATTCCGCTGGCTACACCTTC. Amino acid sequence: CATSDSAGYTF.

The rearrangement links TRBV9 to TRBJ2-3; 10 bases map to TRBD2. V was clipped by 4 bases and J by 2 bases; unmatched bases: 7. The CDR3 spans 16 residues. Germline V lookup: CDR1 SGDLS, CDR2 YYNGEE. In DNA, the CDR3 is TGTGCCAGCAGCAAGCGGACTAGCGGATTCACAGATACGCAGTATTTT. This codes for CASSKRTSGFTDTQYF.

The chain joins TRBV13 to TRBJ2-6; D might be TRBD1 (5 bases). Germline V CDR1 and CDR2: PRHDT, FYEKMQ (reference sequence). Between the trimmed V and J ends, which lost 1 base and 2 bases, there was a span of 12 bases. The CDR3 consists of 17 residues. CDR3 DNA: TGTGCCAGCAGCTTAGTAGGACAAAGGCCTGGGGCCAACGTCCTGACTTTC. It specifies CASSLVGQRPGANVLTF.

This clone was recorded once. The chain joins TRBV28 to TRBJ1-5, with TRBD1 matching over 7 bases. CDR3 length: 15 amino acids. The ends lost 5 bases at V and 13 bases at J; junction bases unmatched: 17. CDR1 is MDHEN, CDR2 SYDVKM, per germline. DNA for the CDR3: TGTGCCAGCAGTCCAGTGGGACAGTCCGTTGGCAAGCAGCATTTT. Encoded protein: CASSPVGQSVGKQHF.

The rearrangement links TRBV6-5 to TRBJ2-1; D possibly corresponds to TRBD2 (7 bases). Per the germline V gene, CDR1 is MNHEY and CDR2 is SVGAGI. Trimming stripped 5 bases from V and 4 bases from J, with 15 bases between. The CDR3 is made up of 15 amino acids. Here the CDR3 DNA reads TGTGCCAGCAGTCCCTTGGCGGGGGCATACAATGAGCAGTTCTTC. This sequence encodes CASSPLAGAYNEQFF.

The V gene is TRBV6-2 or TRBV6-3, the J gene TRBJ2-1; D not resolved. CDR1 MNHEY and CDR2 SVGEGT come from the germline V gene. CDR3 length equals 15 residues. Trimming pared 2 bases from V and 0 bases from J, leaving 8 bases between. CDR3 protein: CASSYRDSSYNEQFF. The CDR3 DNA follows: TGTGCCAGCAGTTACCGCGACTCCTCCTACAATGAGCAGTTCTTC.

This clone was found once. The CDR3: CASSIASVNTEAFF. The CDR3, as DNA: TGTGCCAGTAGTATAGCGTCCGTCAACACTGAAGCTTTCTTT. The V and J genes are TRBV19 and TRBJ1-1; no clear D. In germline, CDR1 is LNHDA, CDR2 SQIVND (reference sequence). This CDR3 region has 14 residues. Trimming removed 1 base at V and 2 bases at J, with 8 bases between.

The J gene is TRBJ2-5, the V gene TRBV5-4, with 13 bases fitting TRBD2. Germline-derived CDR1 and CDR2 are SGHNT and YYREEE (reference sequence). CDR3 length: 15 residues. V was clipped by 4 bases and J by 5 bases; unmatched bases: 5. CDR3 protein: CASSRGLAGRETQYF. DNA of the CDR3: TGTGCCAGCAGCCGGGGACTAGCGGGGCGGGAGACCCAGTACTTC.

CDR3 loop: CASSPLTAVNTEAFF. The DNA for the CDR3 is TGTGCCAGTAGTCCTTTAACCGCGGTGAACACTGAAGCTTTCTTT. The chain couples TRBV19 to TRBJ1-1; D is uncertain. The CDR3 covers 15 residues. V was cut by 5 bases and J by 0 bases, with 13 bases left in between. Germline CDR1 reads LNHDA; CDR2 reads SQIVND (reference sequence).

CDR3 nucleotides: TGCGCCAGCAGCTTCCTTGGCGGGAGGGAATACGAGCAGTACTTC. The encoded protein is CASSFLGGREYEQYF. This chain joins TRBV5-1 and TRBJ2-7; 9 nucleotides agree with TRBD2. CDR1 is SGHRS and CDR2 is YFSETQ in the germline V gene. V lost 2 bases, J lost 4 bases, and 7 bases stayed unmatched. CDR3 length equals 15 residues.

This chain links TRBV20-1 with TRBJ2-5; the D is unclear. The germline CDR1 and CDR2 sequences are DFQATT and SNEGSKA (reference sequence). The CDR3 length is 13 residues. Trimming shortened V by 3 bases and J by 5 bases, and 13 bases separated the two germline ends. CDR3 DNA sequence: TGCAGTGCTAGTAGGGTCATCGGGGAGACCCAGTACTTC. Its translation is CSASRVIGETQYF.

The CDR3 here is CASSFRGGPGNEQFF. The CDR3 nucleotides are TGCGCCAGCAGCTTTCGGGGGGGCCCTGGGAATGAGCAGTTCTTC. The chain recombines TRBV5-1 with TRBJ2-1; 8 positions agree with TRBD2. V shed 2 bases and J 7 bases; nucleotides not matched to a gene: 8. The length of the CDR3 is 15 residues. Germline CDR1 reads SGHRS; CDR2 reads YFSETQ.

DNA for the CDR3: TGTGCCACCCCCCAGACCGGAGGAGTCAGGGGGGATCTGACCCAGCATTTT. It translates to CATPQTGGVRGDLTQHF. V gene TRBV19 combines with J gene TRBJ1-5; 7 positions match TRBD1. The CDR3 length is 17 residues. The V and J ends lost 10 bases and 11 bases, in that order; junction bases with no gene match: 26. CDR1 is LNHDA, CDR2 SQIVND, per germline (reference sequence).

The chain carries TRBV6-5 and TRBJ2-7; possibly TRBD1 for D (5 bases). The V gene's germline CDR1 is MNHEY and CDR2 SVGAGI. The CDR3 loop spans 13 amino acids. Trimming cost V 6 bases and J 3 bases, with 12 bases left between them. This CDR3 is CASSQYRSYEQYF. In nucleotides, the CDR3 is TGTGCCAGCAGCCAGTACAGGAGCTACGAGCAGTACTTC.

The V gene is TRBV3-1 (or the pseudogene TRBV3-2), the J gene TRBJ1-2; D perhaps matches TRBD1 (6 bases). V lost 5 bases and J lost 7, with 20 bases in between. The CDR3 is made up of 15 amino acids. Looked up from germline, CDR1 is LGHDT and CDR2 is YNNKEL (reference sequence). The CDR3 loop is CASSTSLRGPSGYTF. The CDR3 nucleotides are TGTGCCAGCAGCACAAGTTTGCGGGGGCCGAGTGGCTACACCTTC.

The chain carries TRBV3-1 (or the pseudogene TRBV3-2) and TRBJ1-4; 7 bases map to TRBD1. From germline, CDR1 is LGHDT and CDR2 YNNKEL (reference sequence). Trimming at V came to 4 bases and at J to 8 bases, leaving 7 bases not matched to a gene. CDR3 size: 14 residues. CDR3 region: CASSRRQGGEKLFF. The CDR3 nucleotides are TGTGCCAGCAGCCGAAGACAGGGTGGCGAAAAACTGTTTTTT.

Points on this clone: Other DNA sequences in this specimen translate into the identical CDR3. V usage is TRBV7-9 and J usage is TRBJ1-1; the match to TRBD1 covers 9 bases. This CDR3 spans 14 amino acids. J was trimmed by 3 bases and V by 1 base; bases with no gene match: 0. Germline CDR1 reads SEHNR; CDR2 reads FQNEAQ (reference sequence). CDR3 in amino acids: CASSLGQGDTEAFF. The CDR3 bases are TGTGCCAGCAGCTTAGGACAGGGGGACACTGAAGCTTTCTTT.

The CDR3 loop is CASSQPPGLAGEQYF. DNA for the CDR3: TGTGCCAGCAGCCAACCTCCGGGACTAGCAGGCGAGCAGTACTTC. The chain carries TRBV5-4 and TRBJ2-7, with 9 positions matching TRBD2. Germline-derived CDR1 and CDR2 are SGHNT and YYREEE (reference sequence). The CDR3 length is 15 residues. With V trimmed by 4 bases and J by 6 bases, 11 bases remained unmatched.

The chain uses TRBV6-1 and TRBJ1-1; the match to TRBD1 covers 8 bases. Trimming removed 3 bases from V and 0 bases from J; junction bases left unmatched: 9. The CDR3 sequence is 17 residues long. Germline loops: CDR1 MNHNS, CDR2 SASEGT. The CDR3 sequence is CASSDRYQGALNTEAFF. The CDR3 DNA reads TGTGCCAGCAGTGACAGATACCAGGGGGCGTTGAACACTGAAGCTTTCTTT.

The CDR3 spells CASSTTGRDQPQHF. CDR3 nucleotide sequence: TGTGCCAGCAGCACAACAGGGAGGGATCAGCCCCAGCATTTT. This rearrangement joins TRBV3-1 (or the pseudogene TRBV3-2) to TRBJ1-5; a possible D gene is TRBD1 (6 bases). CDR1 and CDR2 (germline): LGHDT, YNNKEL (reference sequence). Between the trimmed V and J ends, which lost 5 bases and 5 bases, there was a span of 13 bases. This CDR3 is 14 amino acids long.

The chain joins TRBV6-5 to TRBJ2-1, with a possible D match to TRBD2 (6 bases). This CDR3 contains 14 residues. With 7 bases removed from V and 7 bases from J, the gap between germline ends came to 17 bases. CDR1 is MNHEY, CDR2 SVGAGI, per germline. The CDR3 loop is CASMPGGPWNEQFF. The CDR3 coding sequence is TGTGCCAGCATGCCCGGGGGTCCCTGGAATGAGCAGTTCTTC.

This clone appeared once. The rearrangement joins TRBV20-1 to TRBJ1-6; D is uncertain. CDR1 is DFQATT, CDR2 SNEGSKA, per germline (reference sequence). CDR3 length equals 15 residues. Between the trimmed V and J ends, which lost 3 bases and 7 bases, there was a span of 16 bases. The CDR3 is CSASRHTAGNSPLHF. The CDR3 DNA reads TGCAGTGCTAGTCGCCACACGGCGGGAAATTCACCCCTCCACTTT.